This T cell receptor (beta chain) came from a study of Graves' ophthalmopathy and Graves' hyperthyroidism. TCR beta CDR3 regions were amplified from RNA transcripts. RT-PCR was first run with HTBI primers, then multiplex PCR in a second round. MiXCR, run by TCRdb on the multiplex PCR reads, gives a single entry per CDR3 protein. The sample includes 340,000 or so distinct CDR3 sequences, around a sixth of them seen just once. Notes on the study in general: For predicting ophthalmopathy progression, the model had 60% to 71% sensitivity and approximately 72% specificity. Sensitivity reached approximately 89% and specificity approximately 81% for a 13-signature model separating ophthalmopathy from stable hyperthyroidism.

V was pared by 6 bases and J by 9 bases, with 3 bases of the junction left unmatched. The CDR3 has 13 amino acids. Germline V gene data show CDR1 as MNHEY and CDR2 as SMNVEV (reference sequence). This clonotype appeared many times. Its matching antigen is unknown. The clonotype was recovered from an adult man with Graves' ophthalmopathy. Sequenced material: peripheral blood. The chain uses TRBV27 and TRBJ1-6, with 9 bases matching TRBD1. Here the CDR3 DNA reads TGTGCCAGCAGGGGACAGGGTGGTTCACCCCTCCACTTT. It yields the protein CASRGQGGSPLHF.